Each of the 20 T cell receptor beta chains below was sequenced from the same sample in a study of shared clonotypes between healthy human individuals. CD45RO-negative CD8 cells positively selected for CCR7 made up the naive population, which excluded terminally differentiated effector memory CD45RA+ cells. Libraries were prepared by immunoSEQ multiplex PCR; TCRdb keeps only in-frame clonotypes and omits some of them. The profile shows around 2,100,000 clones, roughly 95% of them singletons. Material: naive CD8+ T cells sorted from blood. The source is a man between 18 and 29 years old in good health.

CDR3 nucleotides: TGTGCCAGCTCACCAGGTCGGGTAGGCTACGAGCAGTACTTC. Residues: CASSPGRVGYEQYF. The rearrangement uses TRBV18 and TRBJ2-7; no firm D call. The V end lost 2 bases, the J end lost 3 bases, and 11 bases lay between the germline ends. CDR1 KGHSH and CDR2 LQKENI come from the germline V gene. The CDR3 totals 14 residues.

V usage is TRBV27 and J usage is TRBJ2-7; D unclear. V lost 5 bases and J 5 bases, leaving 13 bases between the germline ends. This CDR3 spans 13 amino acids. The germline V gene encodes CDR1 MNHEY and CDR2 SMNVEV (reference sequence). The CDR3 DNA reads as TGTGCCAGCAGTCTACTAACAAGGGACGAGCAGTACTTC. This encodes CASSLLTRDEQYF.

This chain's CDR3 is CASSLAGGSYNEQFF. The CDR3 coding sequence is TGTGCCAGCAGCTTAGCTGGGGGCTCCTACAATGAGCAGTTCTTC. The gene calls are TRBV13 and TRBJ2-1, with D perhaps TRBD1 or TRBD2 (5 bases each). Trimming stripped 1 base from V and 0 bases from J, with 7 bases between. The CDR3 spans 15 residues. From germline, CDR1 is PRHDT and CDR2 FYEKMQ (reference sequence).

The V and J genes are TRBV15 and TRBJ1-3; 7 positions match TRBD1. CDR1 is LNHNV and CDR2 is YYDKDF in the germline V gene (reference sequence). The V gene end was trimmed by 5 bases and the J gene end by 4 bases; junction bases not matched to a gene: 8. CDR3 length: 15 amino acids. As DNA, the CDR3 is TGTGCCACCAGCGCTCTGTGGGACAGAGGAAACACCATATATTTT. Amino acid sequence: CATSALWDRGNTIYF.

J is TRBJ2-2 and V is TRBV9; D possibly matches TRBD1 or TRBD2 (5 bases each). CDR1 is SGDLS, CDR2 YYNGEE, per germline. The CDR3 consists of 15 residues. Deletions cut 3 bases from V and 1 base from J, with 10 bases between. This chain's CDR3 is CASSGRDENTGELFF. For the CDR3, the DNA is TGTGCCAGCAGCGGACGGGACGAGAACACCGGGGAGCTGTTTTTT. The entire variable domain, with the rest obtained from reference TRBV9 and TRBJ2-2, is as follows: DSGVTQTPKHLITATGQRVTLRCSPRSGDLSVYWYQQSLDQGLQFLIQYYNGEERAKGNILERFSAQQFPDLHSELNLSSLELGDSALYFCASSGRDENTGELFFGEGSRLTVL.

V gene TRBV28 combines with J gene TRBJ1-1; 7 nucleotides line up with TRBD1. From germline, CDR1 is MDHEN and CDR2 SYDVKM. The ends lost 6 bases at V and 7 bases at J; junction bases unmatched: 5. The CDR3 is made up of 12 amino acids. The CDR3 reads CASRTGPYEAFF. CDR3 nucleotide sequence: TGTGCCAGCAGGACAGGGCCCTATGAAGCTTTCTTT.

Written as DNA, the CDR3 is TGTGCCAGCAGTTACGGGGGACGGCCTGACGAGCAGTACTTC. It encodes CASSYGGRPDEQYF. The chain combines TRBV6-6 with TRBJ2-7; perhaps D is TRBD1 or TRBD2 (5 bases each). The CDR3 has 14 residues. The germline gives CDR1 MNHNY, CDR2 SVGAGI (reference sequence). Trimming pared 2 bases from V and 5 bases from J, leaving 13 bases between.

The chain links TRBV28 to TRBJ1-1; the D is unclear. Germline CDR1 MDHEN, CDR2 SYDVKM. V was clipped by 3 bases and J by 1 base, with 9 bases between them. The CDR3 runs to 14 residues. CDR3 residues: CASSFADPNTEAFF. Here the CDR3 DNA reads TGTGCCAGCAGTTTCGCAGATCCGAACACTGAAGCTTTCTTT.

The CDR3 sequence: CASSPGGGFNEKLFF. In nucleotides, the CDR3 is TGCGCCAGCAGCCCAGGAGGGGGGTTTAATGAAAAACTGTTTTTT. This sequence joins TRBV5-1 and TRBJ1-4, with D maybe TRBD1 (6 bases). From germline, CDR1 is SGHRS and CDR2 YFSETQ. The CDR3 spans 15 residues. The V and J ends lost 4 bases and 4 bases respectively, with 14 bases between them.

The chain is built from TRBV5-6 and TRBJ2-1; TRBD2 might be the D (5 bases). Trimming shortened V by 4 bases and J by 4 bases, and 9 bases separated the two germline ends. This CDR3 is 13 amino acids long. Germline V gene lookup returns CDR1 SGHDT and CDR2 YYEEEE. CDR3 in amino acids: CASSLWTYNEQFF. DNA for the CDR3: TGTGCCAGCAGCCTGTGGACTTACAATGAGCAGTTCTTC.

The rearrangement uses TRBV30 and TRBJ1-6, with a weak D call TRBD1 (5 bases). CDR1 and CDR2 from the germline V gene are GTSNPN and SVGIG (reference sequence). There are 15 residues in the CDR3. V was cut by 0 bases and J by 6 bases, with 12 bases left in between. The CDR3 is CAWSVGGGVNSPLHF. The CDR3, as DNA: TGTGCCTGGAGTGTAGGCGGGGGAGTTAATTCACCCCTCCACTTT.

The chain couples TRBV6-6 to TRBJ2-4; perhaps TRBD1 as D (6 bases). The CDR3 covers 15 residues. Trimming pared 4 bases from V and 6 bases from J, leaving 16 bases between. Germline CDR1 and CDR2: MNHNY and SVGAGI (reference sequence). CDR3 in DNA: TGTGCCAGCAGTTCGCCCGACAGGCTAGGAAACATTCAGTACTTC. It specifies CASSSPDRLGNIQYF.

This sequence joins TRBV30 and TRBJ2-7, with D possibly called TRBD1 or TRBD2 (5 bases each). CDR3 size: 15 residues. V dropped 0 bases and J dropped 2 bases, with 14 bases sitting between them. CDR1 is GTSNPN, CDR2 SVGIG, per germline (reference sequence). The CDR3 region has the DNA TGTGCCTGGAGTGTAGGGGACGCGGCCGCCTACGAGCAGTACTTC. It is translated as CAWSVGDAAAYEQYF.

The rearrangement joins TRBV19 to TRBJ2-3; 7 positions agree with TRBD2. Germline V gives CDR1 LNHDA, CDR2 SQIVND (reference sequence). This CDR3 contains 14 residues. Trimming cost V 4 bases and J 2 bases; bases outside gene matches: 3. The CDR3 reads CASSKLALTDTQYF. As DNA, the CDR3 is TGTGCCAGTAGTAAACTAGCGCTCACAGATACGCAGTATTTT. The whole variable domain, remainder taken from reference TRBV19 and TRBJ2-3, is DGGITQSPKYLFRKEGQNVTLSCEQNLNHDAMYWYRQDPGQGLRLIYYSQIVNDFQKGDIAEGYSVSREKKESFPLTVTSAQKNPTAFYLCASSKLALTDTQYFGPGTRLTVL.

A single count supports this clone. The chain combines TRBV9 with TRBJ1-2, with D possibly matching TRBD1 (5 bases). V gave up 0 bases and J gave up 4 bases, with 10 bases separating them. This CDR3 comprises 14 residues. Germline-derived CDR1 and CDR2 are SGDLS and YYNGEE. Here the CDR3 reads CASSVAGHRYGYTF. DNA for the CDR3: TGTGCCAGCAGCGTAGCCGGACACCGCTATGGCTACACCTTC.

The chain carries TRBV6-6 and TRBJ1-5; unclear D gene. V was pared by 5 bases and J by 0 bases, with 11 bases between. CDR1 is MNHNY, CDR2 SVGAGI, per germline (reference sequence). The CDR3 sequence is 15 residues long. The DNA for the CDR3 is TGTGCCAGCAGTGAGCTTGGAGATAGCAATCAGCCCCAGCATTTT. Its protein product is CASSELGDSNQPQHF.

In its sample, this clone was seen once. The V gene is TRBV19, the J gene TRBJ2-1; TRBD2 agrees at 12 bases. The CDR3 runs to 17 residues. Germline V gene sequence: CDR1 LNHDA, CDR2 SQIVND (reference sequence). The V gene end was trimmed by 6 bases and the J gene end by 4 bases; junction bases not matched to a gene: 10. In DNA, the CDR3 is TGTGCCAGTAGCCTACTAGCGGGAGGCGAGGGATACAATGAGCAGTTCTTC. This sequence encodes CASSLLAGGEGYNEQFF.

The J gene is TRBJ1-2, the V gene TRBV7-9; 7 bases map to TRBD1. Germline values: CDR1 SEHNR, CDR2 FQNEAQ (reference sequence). The CDR3 has 14 amino acids. The V segment lost 3 bases and the J segment 4 bases; nucleotides outside the gene matches: 5. The CDR3 region has the DNA TGTGCCAGCAGCTTCCCGGACAGGAGCTATGGCTACACCTTC. This translates into CASSFPDRSYGYTF.

The chain links TRBV7-6 to TRBJ2-1; 8 nucleotides line up with TRBD1. Germline CDR1 and CDR2: SGHVS and FNYEAQ. The CDR3 has 17 residues. Trimming at V came to 2 bases and at J to 10 bases, leaving 16 bases not matched to a gene. The CDR3 sequence is CASSLTTGGSQSLEQFF. CDR3 coding DNA: TGTGCCAGCAGCTTAACTACAGGGGGTTCCCAGTCCCTGGAGCAGTTCTTC. Full variable domain (rest looked up from reference TRBV7-6 and TRBJ2-1): GAGVSQSPRYKVTKRGQDVALRCDPISGHVSLYWYRQALGQGPEFLTYFNYEAQQDKSGLPNDRFSAERPEGSISTLTIQRTEQRDSAMYRCASSLTTGGSQSLEQFFGPGTRLTVL.

This chain joins TRBV2 and TRBJ2-7, with 11 bases fitting TRBD2. Germline V gene sequence: CDR1 SNHLY, CDR2 FYNNEI. The CDR3 totals 15 residues. The trim removed 5 bases at V and 3 bases at J, leaving 6 bases unmatched. CDR3 amino acids: CASSSSGGYHYEQYF. The CDR3 DNA follows: TGTGCCAGCAGTTCTAGCGGGGGGTACCACTACGAGCAGTACTTC.